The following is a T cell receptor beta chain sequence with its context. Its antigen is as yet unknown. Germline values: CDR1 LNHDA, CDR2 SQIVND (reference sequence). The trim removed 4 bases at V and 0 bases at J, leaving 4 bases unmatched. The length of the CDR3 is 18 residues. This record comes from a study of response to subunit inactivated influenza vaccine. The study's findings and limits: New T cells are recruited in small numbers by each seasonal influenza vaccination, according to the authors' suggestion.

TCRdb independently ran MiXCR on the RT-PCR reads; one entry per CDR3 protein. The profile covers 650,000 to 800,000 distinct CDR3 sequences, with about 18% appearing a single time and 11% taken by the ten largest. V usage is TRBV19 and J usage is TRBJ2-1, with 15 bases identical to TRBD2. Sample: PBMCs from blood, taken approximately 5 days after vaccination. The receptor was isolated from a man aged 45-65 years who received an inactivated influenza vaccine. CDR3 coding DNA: TGTGCCAGTAGTACCGGACTAGCGGGAGGGAGCTCCTACAATGAGCAGTTCTTC. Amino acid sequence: CASSTGLAGGSSYNEQFF. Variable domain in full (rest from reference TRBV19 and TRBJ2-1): DGGITQSPKYLFRKEGQNVTLSCEQNLNHDAMYWYRQDPGQGLRLIYYSQIVNDFQKGDIAEGYSVSREKKESFPLTVTSAQKNPTAFYLCASSTGLAGGSSYNEQFFGPGTRLTVL.